A single sample is the source of the 14 T cell receptor beta chains below, sequenced in a study of T-cell memory formation after mild COVID-19. Each CDR3 protein is one row after TCRdb ran MiXCR on the 5' RACE reads. The profile shows roughly 250,000 distinct CDR3 sequences, approximately 15% of them singletons. Sequencing was performed on PBMCs or a T cell subset sorted from them (not recorded which). The origin of the receptors is a man aged 18 to 30 who had mild COVID-19 (a few samples of this study predate the infection). Cell type and time point are not known.

This clonotype was counted between two and nine times. The chain links TRBV20-1 to TRBJ1-5, with D possibly being TRBD1 (6 bases). Germline V lookup: CDR1 DFQATT, CDR2 SNEGSKA (reference sequence). The V end lost 0 bases, the J end lost 2 bases, and 8 bases lay between the germline ends. The CDR3 spans 14 residues. The CDR3 DNA reads as TGCAGTGCTAGAGACTACAGGGGCAATCAGCCCCAGCATTTT. It encodes CSARDYRGNQPQHF.

The gene calls are TRBV7-3 and TRBJ2-1, with D possibly matching TRBD2 (6 bases). From germline, CDR1 is SGHTA and CDR2 FQGTGA. V lost 5 bases, J lost 4 bases, and 9 bases lay in between. The CDR3 sequence is 13 residues long. The CDR3 DNA sequence: TGTGCCAGCAGCCAGGACTATTACAATGAGCAGTTCTTC. Translation: CASSQDYYNEQFF.

This clonotype was detected only a few times. The rearrangement links TRBV3-1 to TRBJ1-4, with unresolved D. This CDR3 is built from 15 residues. Germline CDR1 reads LGHDT; CDR2 reads YNNKEL (reference sequence). The V end lost 1 base, the J end lost 1 base, and 7 bases lay between the germline ends. The DNA for the CDR3 is TGTGCCAGCAGCCAAGCGCGTGTAACTAATGAAAAACTGTTTTTT. It specifies CASSQARVTNEKLFF.

The gene calls are TRBV11-1 and TRBJ2-1; D unresolved. V was clipped by 5 bases and J by 7 bases, with 15 bases between them. Germline V gene data show CDR1 as SGHAT and CDR2 as FQDESV (reference sequence). The CDR3 has 14 residues. The CDR3: CASSPSANGNEQFF. CDR3 in DNA: TGTGCCAGCAGCCCTAGTGCGAATGGGAATGAGCAGTTCTTC.

V gene TRBV13 combines with J gene TRBJ2-3; TRBD2 agrees at 8 bases. This CDR3 has 14 residues. CDR1 is PRHDT and CDR2 is FYEKMQ in the germline V gene (reference sequence). Trimming took 6 bases from V and 2 from J; bases not matched to a gene: 4. CDR3 loop: CASSTSGFTDTQYF. CDR3 DNA sequence: TGTGCCAGCAGTACTAGCGGCTTCACAGATACGCAGTATTTT.

This clonotype was observed a handful of times. V and J are TRBV7-2 and TRBJ1-1, with 9 bases lining up with TRBD1. From germline, CDR1 is SGHTA and CDR2 FQGNSA. The CDR3 totals 13 residues. V shed 4 bases and J 6 bases; nucleotides not matched to a gene: 3. CDR3 nucleotides: TGTGCCAGCAGCTCTACAGGGGGCGCTGAAGCTTTCTTT. As protein: CASSSTGGAEAFF.

This clonotype was found many times. The chain links TRBV20-1 to TRBJ2-7; D call uncertain. Trimming cost V 3 bases and J 5 bases, with 8 bases left between them. The V gene's germline CDR1 is DFQATT and CDR2 SNEGSKA (reference sequence). The CDR3 has 11 amino acids. CDR3 region: CSASPGHEQYV. CDR3 coding DNA: TGCAGTGCTAGTCCTGGGCACGAGCAGTACGTC.

V and J are TRBV27 and TRBJ2-3; maybe TRBD2 (6 bases). The CDR3 loop spans 18 amino acids. V was pared by 4 bases and J by 4 bases, with 24 bases between. CDR1 is MNHEY, CDR2 SMNVEV, per germline (reference sequence). This CDR3 is CASSSYAWRAGVSDTQYF. CDR3 in DNA: TGTGCCAGCAGTTCGTACGCCTGGCGAGCGGGCGTCTCAGATACGCAGTATTTT.

This clonotype was counted a few times. This chain joins TRBV5-1 and TRBJ2-2; D gene uncertain. CDR1 and CDR2 (germline): SGHRS, YFSETQ. This CDR3 has 13 amino acids. V shed 2 bases and J shed 5 bases, with 7 bases lying between them. In DNA, the CDR3 is TGCGCCAGCAGCTTTGATGTGACCGGGGAGCTGTTTTTT. Its protein is CASSFDVTGELFF. Full variable domain (outside the CDR3, taken from reference TRBV5-1 and TRBJ2-2): KAGVTQTPRYLIKTRGQQVTLSCSPISGHRSVSWYQQTPGQGLQFLFEYFSETQRNKGNFPGRFSGRQFSNSRSEMNVSTLELGDSALYLCASSFDVTGELFFGEGSRLTVL.

The chain employs TRBV11-1 and TRBJ1-5; unclear D gene. The germline V gene has CDR1 SGHAT and CDR2 FQDESV (reference sequence). Trimming pared 5 bases from V and 7 bases from J, leaving 21 bases between. The CDR3 runs 16 residues. The CDR3 spells CASSLRSLPQVQPQHF. The CDR3 DNA reads as TGTGCCAGCAGCCTCAGGTCCCTCCCTCAGGTCCAGCCCCAGCATTTT.

A few counts support this clonotype. The CDR3 region is CASSFFVGAGELFF. DNA of the CDR3: TGTGCCAGCAGTTTTTTCGTAGGCGCGGGGGAGCTGTTTTTT. V and J are TRBV27 and TRBJ2-2; D call uncertain. Germline V gives CDR1 MNHEY, CDR2 SMNVEV (reference sequence). The CDR3 runs 14 residues. Deletions cut 3 bases from V and 8 bases from J, with 13 bases between.

This clonotype was recorded a few times. The chain combines TRBV5-1 with TRBJ1-1, with 10 bases that match TRBD1. V dropped 4 bases and J dropped 3; count of bases not matched to a gene: 3. Per the germline V gene, CDR1 is SGHRS and CDR2 is YFSETQ. The CDR3 is 14 residues long. The CDR3 sequence is CASSTGTGDTEAFF. The DNA for the CDR3 is TGCGCCAGCAGCACCGGGACAGGGGACACTGAAGCTTTCTTT.

This chain connects TRBV6-2 or TRBV6-3 to TRBJ1-4; a possible D gene is TRBD1 (5 bases). Trimming removed 0 bases from V and 8 bases from J, with 10 bases in between. CDR1 and CDR2 from the germline V gene are MNHEY and SVGEGT. CDR3 size: 14 residues. Written as DNA, the CDR3 is TGTGCCAGCAGTTACTCCCCGGGGGAAGAAAAACTGTTTTTT. Protein sequence: CASSYSPGEEKLFF.

This clonotype was observed a few times. J is TRBJ1-2 and V is TRBV7-9, with TRBD1 matching 7 bases. J gave up 4 bases and V 4 bases, and 6 bases lay outside the gene matches. Germline V CDR1 and CDR2: SEHNR, FQNEAQ (reference sequence). CDR3 length equals 14 residues. Here the CDR3 reads CASSSTGKGYGYTF. DNA of the CDR3: TGTGCCAGCAGCTCGACAGGGAAGGGCTATGGCTACACCTTC.